This paragraph reports one T cell receptor (beta chain). Its antigen is not identified. This sample was included in a study of CD8+ T cells in alopecia areata. Study-level findings and limits: Clonality was higher in lesional than normal scalp, especially in alopecia totalis/universalis.

Described treatment: oral pan-JAK inhibitor, 5-10 mg twice daily. Germline CDR1 reads SQVTM; CDR2 reads ANQGSEA. Trimming left V 6 bases short and J 3 bases short, with 15 bases between. This CDR3 region has 13 residues. Following RNA extraction, reverse transcription yielded cDNA that acted as the sequencing template. This table comes from immunoSEQ multiplex PCR, and its TCRdb copy is limited to in-frame clones, with some not included. The profile shows approximately 280,000 clones, roughly 64% of them singletons. This TCR was sampled from a human donor with alopecia areata. The source material was CD4+ T cells sorted from blood, sampled at week 24, from a patient treated with tofacitinib. V and J are TRBV29-1 and TRBJ2-7; a weak D match, TRBD1 (6 bases). The CDR3 loop is CSVGDIQFYEQYF. CDR3 nucleotide sequence: TGCAGCGTAGGGGACATTCAATTCTACGAGCAGTACTTC.